One and the same sample provided the 16 T cell receptor beta chains below, sequenced in a study of response to subunit inactivated influenza vaccine. TCRdb reprocessed the RT-PCR reads via MiXCR and lists one record per CDR3 protein. The table includes around 200,000 distinct CDR3 sequences, approximately 12% detected once. The same sample was also used in a study of T cells expressing NK-cell markers. Per that paper: 5'RACE template switching built TCR beta cDNA with unique molecular identifiers.

Material: CD8+ T cells sorted from PBMCs, obtained 11 to 12 days after vaccination. The receptors derive from a man in his fifties who received an inactivated influenza vaccine.

This clonotype was picked up a small number of times. The V and J genes are TRBV12-3 or TRBV12-4 and TRBJ2-5; 7 nucleotides align to TRBD1. This CDR3 is 14 amino acids long. The V and J ends lost 1 base and 3 bases, in that order; junction bases with no gene match: 2. The CDR3 nucleotides read TGTGCCAGCAGTTTAGTCGACAGGGAAGAGACCCAGTACTTC. It codes for CASSLVDREETQYF.

Regarding this clonotype: This may be a read error, as it is one base from a much larger clone. The genes are TRBV5-6 and TRBJ1-2; 9 bases align to TRBD1. Germline CDR1 SGHDT, CDR2 YYEEEE. The CDR3 runs 13 residues. Trimming at V came to 3 bases and at J to 4 bases, leaving 1 base not matched to a gene. CDR3 residues: CASSSGQGYGYTF. DNA for the CDR3: TGTGCCAGCAGCTCGGGACAGGGCTATGGCTACACCTTC. The whole variable domain, filled in from reference TRBV5-6 and TRBJ1-2, reads DAGVTQSPTHLIKTRGQQVTLRCSPKSGHDTVSWYQQALGQGPQFIFQYYEEEERQRGNFPDRFSGHQFPNYSSELNVNALLLGDSALYLCASSSGQGYGYTFGSGTRLTVV.

This clonotype was seen a few times. The V and J genes are TRBV4-3 and TRBJ2-7; D is perhaps TRBD1 or TRBD2 (6 bases each). CDR3 length equals 15 residues. Germline V gives CDR1 LGHNA, CDR2 YSLEER. V was cut by 2 bases and J by 5 bases, with 16 bases left in between. The CDR3 loop is CASSQSFWGADEQYF. CDR3 coding DNA: TGCGCCAGCAGCCAAAGTTTTTGGGGGGCTGACGAGCAGTACTTC.

For this clonotype: Germline and junction disagree at one end, which may indicate a read error. The chain links TRBV20-1 to TRBJ2-7; the match to TRBD2 covers 11 bases. Germline V gene data show CDR1 as DFQATT and CDR2 as SNEGSKA (reference sequence). The CDR3 runs 16 residues. CDR3 amino acids: CCARDLLAGANYEQYF. The CDR3 nucleotides read TGCTGTGCTAGAGATTTACTAGCGGGAGCGAACTACGAGCAGTACTTC.

The chain carries TRBV27 and TRBJ2-2, with TRBD2 identical over 11 bases. The CDR3 contains 16 residues. V lost 4 bases, J lost 6 bases, and 7 bases stayed unmatched. CDR1 is MNHEY, CDR2 SMNVEV, per germline (reference sequence). CDR3 sequence reads: CASSWSTLAGAGELFF. In DNA form, the CDR3 reads TGTGCCAGCAGTTGGTCCACACTAGCGGGGGCCGGGGAGCTGTTTTTT.

The chain joins TRBV6-6 to TRBJ2-1, with D possibly called TRBD1 or TRBD2 (6 bases each). Germline V gene lookup returns CDR1 MNHNY and CDR2 SVGAGI (reference sequence). The CDR3 spans 16 residues. Trimming stripped 0 bases from V and 3 bases from J, with 12 bases between. This CDR3 is CASSYSLGGIYNEQFF. CDR3 coding DNA: TGTGCCAGCAGTTACTCGCTCGGGGGCATCTACAATGAGCAGTTCTTC.

The CDR3 is CASSLSREQFF. CDR3 in DNA: TGTGCCAGCAGTTTAAGTAGGGAGCAGTTCTTC. The rearrangement joins TRBV28 to TRBJ2-1; D not resolved. CDR1 is MDHEN and CDR2 is SYDVKM in the germline V gene. This CDR3 comprises 11 residues. Trimming took 2 bases from V and 10 from J, leaving 6 bases between them.

The chain uses TRBV2 and TRBJ2-3; tentative D call: TRBD2 (6 bases). This CDR3 region has 13 residues. Germline V CDR1 and CDR2: SNHLY, FYNNEI. With 8 bases removed from V and 2 bases from J, the gap between germline ends came to 11 bases. The chain's CDR3 is CASSTGVTDTQYF. The CDR3, as DNA: TGTGCCAGCTCTACGGGAGTCACAGATACGCAGTATTTT. The whole variable domain, filled in from reference TRBV2 and TRBJ2-3, reads EPEVTQTPSHQVTQMGQEVILRCVPISNHLYFYWYRQILGQKVEFLVSFYNNEISEKSEIFDDQFSVERPDGSNFTLKIRSTKLEDSAMYFCASSTGVTDTQYFGPGTRLTVL.

This clonotype was recorded many times. The rearrangement links TRBV6-2 or TRBV6-3 to TRBJ2-7, with 9 bases fitting TRBD1. This CDR3 is built from 14 residues. CDR1 MNHEY and CDR2 SVGEGT come from the germline V gene. After removal of 0 bases from V and 4 bases from J, the junction contained 1 base not matched to a gene. The CDR3 coding sequence is TGTGCCAGCAGTTACTCCGGACAGGGGTACGAGCAGTACTTC. It translates to CASSYSGQGYEQYF.

This clonotype showed up just a few times. The chain uses TRBV12-3 or TRBV12-4 and TRBJ2-7; 8 nucleotides line up with TRBD1. The V and J ends lost 6 bases and 3 bases, in that order; junction bases with no gene match: 1. The CDR3 has 12 residues. As DNA, the CDR3 is TGTGCCAGCAGACAGGGGGGCTACGAGCAGTACTTC. The encoded protein is CASRQGGYEQYF.

The sample holds a few counts of this clonotype. The chain links TRBV6-5 to TRBJ2-1; D is perhaps TRBD1 (6 bases). V lost 1 base and J lost 6, with 13 bases in between. The CDR3 spans 15 residues. Germline V lookup: CDR1 MNHEY, CDR2 SVGAGI. The CDR3 loop reads CASSYLTGSANEQFF. The CDR3 bases are TGTGCCAGCAGTTACTTGACAGGATCCGCCAATGAGCAGTTCTTC.

The chain couples TRBV4-3 to TRBJ1-1, with D hard to call. Looked up from germline, CDR1 is LGHNA and CDR2 is YSLEER. CDR3 length equals 16 residues. V was shortened by 1 base and J by 3 bases, with 15 bases between the two germline ends. The CDR3 spells CASSQGWGNRDTEAFF. In DNA form, the CDR3 reads TGCGCCAGCAGCCAAGGGTGGGGAAATAGGGACACTGAAGCTTTCTTT.

The table lists this clonotype with a few counts. The chain has TRBV14 and TRBJ2-1; TRBD2 matches 9 bases. V trimming: 3 bases; J trimming: 5 bases; junction bases outside the gene matches: 8. Looked up from germline, CDR1 is SGHDN and CDR2 is FVKESK. The CDR3 is made up of 16 amino acids. This CDR3 is CASSQLSGRSDNEQFF. As DNA, the CDR3 is TGTGCCAGCAGCCAGCTGAGCGGGAGGAGCGACAATGAGCAGTTCTTC.

This clonotype showed up just a few times. J is TRBJ1-2 and V is TRBV10-3, with 8 bases lining up with TRBD1. V lost 6 bases, J lost 11 bases, and 8 bases stayed unmatched. Germline CDR1 ENHRY, CDR2 SYGVKD. The CDR3 has 12 residues. The CDR3 loop reads CAIRRTGRTYTF. CDR3 coding DNA: TGTGCCATCAGAAGGACAGGGCGGACTTACACCTTC.

The sample holds many counts of this clonotype. The chain employs TRBV28 and TRBJ2-1; no firm D call. Trimming cost V 0 bases and J 7 bases, with 4 bases left between them. Germline V lookup: CDR1 MDHEN, CDR2 SYDVKM. CDR3 length: 12 amino acids. DNA for the CDR3: TGTGCCAGCAGTTTATGGGCGAATGAGCAGTTCTTC. This translates into CASSLWANEQFF.

This clonotype was observed once. This sequence joins TRBV20-1 and TRBJ2-2, with 9 bases that match TRBD2. CDR3 size: 18 residues. V shed 1 base and J 7 bases; nucleotides not matched to a gene: 16. Germline CDR1 reads DFQATT; CDR2 reads SNEGSKA (reference sequence). CDR3 in amino acids: CSARAGGGGYFLDGELFF. The CDR3, as DNA: TGCAGTGCTAGAGCCGGCGGGGGGGGATACTTCCTCGACGGGGAGCTGTTTTTT.